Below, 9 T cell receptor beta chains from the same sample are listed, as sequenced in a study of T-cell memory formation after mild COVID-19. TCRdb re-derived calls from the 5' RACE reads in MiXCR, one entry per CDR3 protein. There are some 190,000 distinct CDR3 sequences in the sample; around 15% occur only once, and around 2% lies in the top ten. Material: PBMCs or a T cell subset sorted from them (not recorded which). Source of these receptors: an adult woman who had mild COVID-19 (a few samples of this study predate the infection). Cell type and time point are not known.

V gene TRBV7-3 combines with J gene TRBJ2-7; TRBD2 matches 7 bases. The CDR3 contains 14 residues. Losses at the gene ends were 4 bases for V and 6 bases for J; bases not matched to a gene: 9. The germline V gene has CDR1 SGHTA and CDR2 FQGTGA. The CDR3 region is CASSSVGRGSEQYF. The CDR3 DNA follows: TGTGCCAGCAGCTCCGTGGGGAGGGGTTCCGAGCAGTACTTC. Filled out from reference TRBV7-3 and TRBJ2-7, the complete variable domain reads GAGVSQTPSNKVTEKGKYVELRCDPISGHTALYWYRQSLGQGPEFLIYFQGTGAADDSGLPNDRFFAVRPEGSVSTLKIQRTERGDSAVYLCASSSVGRGSEQYFGPGTRLTVT.

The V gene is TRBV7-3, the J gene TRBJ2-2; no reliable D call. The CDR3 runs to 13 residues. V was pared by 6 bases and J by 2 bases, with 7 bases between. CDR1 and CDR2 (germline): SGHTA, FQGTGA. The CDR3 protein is CASRPTNTGELFF. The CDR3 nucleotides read TGTGCCAGCAGACCAACTAACACCGGGGAGCTGTTTTTT.

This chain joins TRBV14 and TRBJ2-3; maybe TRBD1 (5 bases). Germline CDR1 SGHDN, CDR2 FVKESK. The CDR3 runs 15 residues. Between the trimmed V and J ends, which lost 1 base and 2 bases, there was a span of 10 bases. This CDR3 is CASSQVAGHTDTQYF. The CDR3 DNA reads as TGTGCCAGCAGCCAAGTAGCAGGACACACAGATACGCAGTATTTT.

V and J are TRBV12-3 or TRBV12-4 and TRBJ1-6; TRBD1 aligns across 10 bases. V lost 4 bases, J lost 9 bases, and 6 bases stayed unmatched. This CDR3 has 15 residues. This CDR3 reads CASSYRQGAGSPLHF. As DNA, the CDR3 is TGTGCCAGCAGTTACAGACAGGGGGCCGGTTCACCCCTCCACTTT.

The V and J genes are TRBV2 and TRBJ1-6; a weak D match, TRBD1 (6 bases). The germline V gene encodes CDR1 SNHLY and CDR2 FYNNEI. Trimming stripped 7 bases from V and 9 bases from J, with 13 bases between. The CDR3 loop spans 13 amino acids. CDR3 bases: TGTGCCAGCAATACAGGGATGGGTTCACCCCTCCACTTT. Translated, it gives CASNTGMGSPLHF.

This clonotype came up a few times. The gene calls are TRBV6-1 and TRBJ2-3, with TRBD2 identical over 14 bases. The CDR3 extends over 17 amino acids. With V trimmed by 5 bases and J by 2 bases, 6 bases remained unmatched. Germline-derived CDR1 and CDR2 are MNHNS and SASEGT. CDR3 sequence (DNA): TGTGCCAGCAGTTTACGGACTAGCGGGGGGCTCACAGATACGCAGTATTTT. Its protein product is CASSLRTSGGLTDTQYF.

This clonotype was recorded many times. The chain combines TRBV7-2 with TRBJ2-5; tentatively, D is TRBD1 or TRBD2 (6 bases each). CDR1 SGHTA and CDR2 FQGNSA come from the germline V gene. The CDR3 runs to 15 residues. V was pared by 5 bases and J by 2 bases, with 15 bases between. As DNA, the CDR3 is TGTGCCAGCAGCCCCCGGAGGGGGTTACAAGAGACCCAGTACTTC. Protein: CASSPRRGLQETQYF.

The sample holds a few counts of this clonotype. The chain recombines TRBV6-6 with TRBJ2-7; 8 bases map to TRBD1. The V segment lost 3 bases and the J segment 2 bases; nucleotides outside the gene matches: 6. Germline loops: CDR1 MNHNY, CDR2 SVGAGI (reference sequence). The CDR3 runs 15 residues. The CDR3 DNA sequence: TGTGCCAGCAGTTATGGTGGGGACAGGACCTACGAGCAGTACTTC. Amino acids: CASSYGGDRTYEQYF.

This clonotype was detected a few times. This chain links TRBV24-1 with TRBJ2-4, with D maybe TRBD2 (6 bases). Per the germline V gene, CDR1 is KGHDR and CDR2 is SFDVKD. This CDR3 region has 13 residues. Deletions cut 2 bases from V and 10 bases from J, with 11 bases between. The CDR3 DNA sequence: TGTGCCACCAGTGATTCTGCGGGACCGATTCAGTACTTC. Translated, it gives CATSDSAGPIQYF.